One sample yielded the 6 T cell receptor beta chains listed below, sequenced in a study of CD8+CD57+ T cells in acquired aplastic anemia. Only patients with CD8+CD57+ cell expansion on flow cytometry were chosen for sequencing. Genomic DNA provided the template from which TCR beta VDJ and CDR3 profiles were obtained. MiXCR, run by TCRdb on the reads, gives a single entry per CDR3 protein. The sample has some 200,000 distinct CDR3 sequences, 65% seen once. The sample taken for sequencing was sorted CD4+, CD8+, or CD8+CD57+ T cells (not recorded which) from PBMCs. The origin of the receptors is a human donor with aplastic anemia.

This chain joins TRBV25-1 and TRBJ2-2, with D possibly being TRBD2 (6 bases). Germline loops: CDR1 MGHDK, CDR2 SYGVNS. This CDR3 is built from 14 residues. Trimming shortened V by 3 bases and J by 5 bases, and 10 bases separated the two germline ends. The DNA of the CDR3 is TGTGCCAGCAGTGAGGGGGGAAGGACCGGGGAGCTGTTTTTT. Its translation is CASSEGGRTGELFF.

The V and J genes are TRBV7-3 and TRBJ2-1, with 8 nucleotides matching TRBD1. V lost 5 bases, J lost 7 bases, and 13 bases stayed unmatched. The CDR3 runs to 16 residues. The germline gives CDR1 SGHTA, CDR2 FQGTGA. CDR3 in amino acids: CASSLPDRDGENEQFF. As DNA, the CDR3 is TGTGCCAGCAGCCTCCCGGACAGGGACGGGGAGAATGAGCAGTTCTTC.

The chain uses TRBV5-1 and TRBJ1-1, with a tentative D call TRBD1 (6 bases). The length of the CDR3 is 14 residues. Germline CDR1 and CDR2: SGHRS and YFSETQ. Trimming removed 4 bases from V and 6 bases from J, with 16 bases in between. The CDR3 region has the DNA TGCGCCAGCAGCCTCGGACAGTCGGCGTCTGAAGCTTTCTTT. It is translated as CASSLGQSASEAFF.

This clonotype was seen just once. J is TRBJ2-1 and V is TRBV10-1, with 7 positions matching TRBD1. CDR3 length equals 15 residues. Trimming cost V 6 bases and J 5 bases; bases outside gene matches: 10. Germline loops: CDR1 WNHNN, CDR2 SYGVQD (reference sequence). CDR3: CASRAGTVGNNEQFF. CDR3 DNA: TGCGCCAGCAGAGCCGGGACAGTTGGAAACAATGAGCAGTTCTTC.

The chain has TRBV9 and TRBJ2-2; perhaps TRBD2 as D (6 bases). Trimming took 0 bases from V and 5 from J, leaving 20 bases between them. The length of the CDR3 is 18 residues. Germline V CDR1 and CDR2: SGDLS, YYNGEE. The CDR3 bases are TGTGCCAGCAGCGTAGTCTCGCTGGTAGTTGGGAGGACCGGGGAGCTGTTTTTT. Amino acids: CASSVVSLVVGRTGELFF.

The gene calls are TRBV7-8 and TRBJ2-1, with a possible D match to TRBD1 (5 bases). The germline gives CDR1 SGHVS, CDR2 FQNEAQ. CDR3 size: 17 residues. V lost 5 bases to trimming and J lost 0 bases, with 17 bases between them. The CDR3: CASSISTAPRSYNEQFF. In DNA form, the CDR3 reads TGTGCCAGCAGCATTTCGACAGCTCCACGCTCCTACAATGAGCAGTTCTTC.